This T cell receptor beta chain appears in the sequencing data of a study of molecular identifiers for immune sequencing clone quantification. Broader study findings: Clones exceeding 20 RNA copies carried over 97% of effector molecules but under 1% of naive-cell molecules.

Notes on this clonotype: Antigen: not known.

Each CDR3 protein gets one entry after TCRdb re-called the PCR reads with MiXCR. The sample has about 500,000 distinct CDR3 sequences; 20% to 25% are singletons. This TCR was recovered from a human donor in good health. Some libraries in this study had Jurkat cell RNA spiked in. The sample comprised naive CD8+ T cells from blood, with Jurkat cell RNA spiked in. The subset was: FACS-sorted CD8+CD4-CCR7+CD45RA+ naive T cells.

The CDR3 sequence: CASNTWDRGSGNYGYTF. The CDR3 nucleotides read TGTGCCAGCAACACCTGGGACAGGGGGTCTGGAAACTATGGCTACACCTTC. This chain connects TRBV7-2 to TRBJ1-2; 11 nucleotides agree with TRBD1. V shed 7 bases and J 2 bases; nucleotides not matched to a gene: 12. Germline V lookup: CDR1 SGHTA, CDR2 FQGNSA. The CDR3 is 17 amino acids.